A single sample is the source of the 30 T cell receptor beta chains below, sequenced in a study of response to subunit inactivated influenza vaccine. TCRdb used MiXCR to reprocess the RT-PCR reads, holding one entry per CDR3 protein. In the table there are 600,000 to 850,000 distinct CDR3 sequences, 11% to 15% of which are singletons. Sequenced here: PBMCs from blood, sampled 14 days before vaccination. The receptors here all came from a man aged 50-60 years who received an inactivated influenza vaccine.

The chain employs TRBV19 and TRBJ2-2; tentative D call: TRBD2 (6 bases). Germline CDR1 reads LNHDA; CDR2 reads SQIVND (reference sequence). V shed 6 bases and J shed 7 bases, with 12 bases lying between them. This CDR3 has 13 amino acids. CDR3 sequence (DNA): TGTGCCAGTAGCGTTAGCGGTAACGGGGAGCTGTTTTTT. Encoded protein: CASSVSGNGELFF.

The chain uses TRBV19 and TRBJ2-5; 7 positions agree with TRBD2. The CDR3 extends over 17 amino acids. After removal of 3 bases from V and 3 bases from J, the junction contained 13 bases not matched to a gene. Germline-derived CDR1 and CDR2 are LNHDA and SQIVND (reference sequence). CDR3 in amino acids: CASSIWPRVAGKETQYF. CDR3 sequence (DNA): TGTGCCAGTAGTATCTGGCCTCGGGTAGCGGGTAAAGAGACCCAGTACTTC.

There are many counts of this clonotype. The chain is built from TRBV7-2 and TRBJ2-3, with a weak D call TRBD1 (5 bases). V shed 2 bases and J shed 2 bases, with 11 bases lying between them. Germline CDR1 and CDR2: SGHTA and FQGNSA. This CDR3 contains 15 residues. In DNA, the CDR3 is TGTGCCAGCAGCTTACACGGCAGGGTCACAGATACGCAGTATTTT. Encoded protein: CASSLHGRVTDTQYF.

This clonotype appeared a few times. The chain combines TRBV4-2 with TRBJ1-1; weak D call: TRBD1 (6 bases). The CDR3 spans 17 residues. CDR1 is LGHNA and CDR2 is YNFKEQ in the germline V gene. Trimming cost V 0 bases and J 0 bases, with 14 bases left between them. The DNA for the CDR3 is TGTGCCAGCAGCCAAGACGGTGGGGGGGGCGTGAACACTGAAGCTTTCTTT. This codes for CASSQDGGGGVNTEAFF.

The V and J genes are TRBV10-3 and TRBJ2-2; TRBD2 aligns across 8 bases. This CDR3 has 14 amino acids. Germline V CDR1 and CDR2: ENHRY, SYGVKD. The V gene end was trimmed by 7 bases and the J gene end by 4 bases; junction bases not matched to a gene: 5. This CDR3 reads CAIMGLVGTGELFF. CDR3 bases: TGTGCCATCATGGGACTAGTTGGCACCGGGGAGCTGTTTTTT.

This clonotype has a handful of counts. V and J are TRBV9 and TRBJ1-6; 9 bases match TRBD1. The CDR3 has 15 amino acids. CDR1 is SGDLS and CDR2 is YYNGEE in the germline V gene. V lost 0 bases and J lost 7; bases outside the gene matches: 2. In DNA form, the CDR3 reads TGTGCCAGCAGCGTAGGGACAGGGGCCAATTCACCCCTCCACTTT. As protein: CASSVGTGANSPLHF.

In its sample, this clonotype was seen a few times. V gene TRBV7-9 combines with J gene TRBJ1-1; no clear D. This CDR3 comprises 13 residues. The germline gives CDR1 SEHNR, CDR2 FQNEAQ (reference sequence). The V and J ends lost 4 bases and 6 bases respectively, with 12 bases between them. The chain's CDR3 is CASSSQAGAEAFF. In DNA, the CDR3 is TGTGCCAGCAGCTCCCAGGCGGGCGCTGAAGCTTTCTTT.

This clonotype was found a few times. J is TRBJ2-1 and V is TRBV6-2 or TRBV6-3; 9 positions match TRBD2. The CDR3 extends over 15 amino acids. Germline V gene sequence: CDR1 MNHEY, CDR2 SVGEGT. Unmatched junction bases numbered 8, after V lost 7 bases and J lost 4 bases. The CDR3 DNA is TGTGCCAGCAACGACGGGCGGGGGGGTTACAATGAGCAGTTCTTC. It translates to CASNDGRGGYNEQFF.

This rearrangement joins TRBV3-1 to TRBJ2-3; either TRBD1 or TRBD2 may supply D (6 bases each). This CDR3 spans 21 amino acids. Between the trimmed V and J ends, which lost 4 bases and 6 bases, there was a span of 35 bases. The germline CDR1 and CDR2 sequences are LGHDT and YNNKEL (reference sequence). The CDR3 DNA follows: TGTGCCAGCAGCCGTAAAAAGGCTTCGCTGGCACAGGGAGGATCACCGGATACGCAGTATTTT. Its translation: CASSRKKASLAQGGSPDTQYF.

There are a few counts of this clonotype. The J gene is TRBJ1-4, the V gene TRBV9, with D perhaps TRBD1 (6 bases). Trimming pared 2 bases from V and 3 bases from J, leaving 11 bases between. The CDR3 consists of 15 residues. Germline CDR1 and CDR2: SGDLS and YYNGEE. The CDR3 DNA reads as TGTGCCAGCAGCGTGGCGGGGGCTTCTAATGAAAAACTGTTTTTT. Protein sequence: CASSVAGASNEKLFF.

This clonotype was counted many times. The chain has TRBV7-9 and TRBJ2-3; TRBD1 matches at 9 bases. Looked up from germline, CDR1 is SEHNR and CDR2 is FQNEAQ (reference sequence). V shed 5 bases and J 2 bases; nucleotides not matched to a gene: 5. The CDR3 is 15 residues long. CDR3: CASSIGQGSTDTQYF. The DNA for the CDR3 is TGTGCCAGCAGCATTGGACAGGGGTCCACAGATACGCAGTATTTT.

This clonotype was recorded a few times. V is TRBV28 and J is TRBJ1-2, with a weak D call TRBD1 (5 bases). The CDR3 sequence is 14 residues long. Per the germline V gene, CDR1 is MDHEN and CDR2 is SYDVKM. The ends were cut back, 6 bases at V and 4 bases at J, with 15 bases in the middle. CDR3 nucleotide sequence: TGTGCCAGCAGAACGGGACCCCCGGCCTATGGCTACACCTTC. Translation gives CASRTGPPAYGYTF.

This clonotype was recorded a few times. The CDR3 loop reads CSAYWTGEGEQYF. CDR3 sequence (DNA): TGCAGTGCTTACTGGACAGGGGAAGGGGAGCAGTACTTC. This rearrangement joins TRBV20-1 to TRBJ2-7, with 9 positions matching TRBD1. J gave up 7 bases and V 5 bases, and 9 bases lay outside the gene matches. Germline CDR1 reads DFQATT; CDR2 reads SNEGSKA (reference sequence). This CDR3 has 13 amino acids.

Many counts were recorded for this clonotype. The chain combines TRBV7-9 with TRBJ2-7, with 10 bases that match TRBD2. The CDR3 is made up of 15 amino acids. J lost 0 bases, V lost 5 bases, and 4 bases had no gene match. Looked up from germline, CDR1 is SEHNR and CDR2 is FQNEAQ (reference sequence). CDR3 loop: CASSHSGRRSYEQYF. The CDR3 DNA is TGTGCCAGCAGCCATAGCGGGAGGCGCTCCTACGAGCAGTACTTC.

In its sample, this clonotype was seen a few times. The chain joins TRBV10-3 to TRBJ2-2; D is perhaps TRBD1 or TRBD2 (5 bases each). Germline V lookup: CDR1 ENHRY, CDR2 SYGVKD. The CDR3 has 14 amino acids. The V end was cut by 6 bases, the J end by 7 bases, with 15 bases between. Here the CDR3 DNA reads TGTGCCATCAGGAACAGGCCTGAGGGCGGGGAGCTGTTTTTT. Protein product: CAIRNRPEGGELFF.

The chain combines TRBV20-1 with TRBJ2-1; D is possibly TRBD2 (5 bases). Germline CDR1 DFQATT, CDR2 SNEGSKA (reference sequence). V was pared by 0 bases and J by 8 bases, with 11 bases between. The CDR3 totals 13 residues. CDR3 nucleotide sequence: TGCAGTGCTAGAGAGCCTCGGGGAGATGAGCAGTTCTTC. As protein: CSAREPRGDEQFF.

This clonotype was detected a few times. The CDR3: CASSSTTGSQYF. The CDR3 nucleotides read TGCGCCAGCAGCTCAACCACCGGGTCGCAGTACTTC. The gene calls are TRBV5-1 and TRBJ2-7; D remains ambiguous. CDR1 is SGHRS, CDR2 YFSETQ, per germline. V was pared by 3 bases and J by 9 bases, with 13 bases between. The length of the CDR3 is 12 residues.

In DNA form, the CDR3 reads TGTGCCAGCAGTGAAGCGCTTCATAGGGACCTGGAAGGGTACTTC. Translating gives CASSEALHRDLEGYF. The chain is built from TRBV2 and TRBJ2-4; D possibly matches TRBD1 or TRBD2 (5 bases each). Deletions cut 0 bases from V and 15 bases from J, with 21 bases between. Per the germline V gene, CDR1 is SNHLY and CDR2 is FYNNEI. The CDR3 consists of 15 residues.

This clonotype was observed at least ten times. The chain recombines TRBV28 with TRBJ1-1; maybe TRBD1 (6 bases). The length of the CDR3 is 14 residues. Trimming took off 2 bases at V and 5 bases at J, with 12 bases between the two ends. CDR1 MDHEN and CDR2 SYDVKM come from the germline V gene. This chain's CDR3 is CASSLGGVGTEAFF. The CDR3, as DNA: TGTGCCAGCAGTTTAGGGGGCGTAGGGACTGAAGCTTTCTTT.

This rearrangement joins TRBV11-2 to TRBJ2-5; 12 bases line up with TRBD2. V gave up 1 base and J gave up 5 bases; unmatched junction bases: 5. There are 16 residues in the CDR3. CDR1 is SGHAT, CDR2 FQNNGV, per germline. CDR3 DNA: TGTGCCAGCAGCTTAGGGCTGACTAGCGGGAGTGAGACCCAGTACTTC. This translates into CASSLGLTSGSETQYF.

There are a few counts of this clonotype. Since no conserved phenylalanine or tryptophan closes the CDR3, a read error is the likely cause. This chain connects TRBV20-1 to TRBJ2-1, with TRBD2 identical over 7 bases. The CDR3 spans 15 residues. Germline V CDR1 and CDR2: DFQATT, SNEGSKA (reference sequence). V shed 6 bases, J shed 5 bases, and the junction held 13 bases outside the gene matches. CDR3 nucleotides: TGCAGTGCCCCATGGTGGGGGGAGGGTAACAATGAGCAGTTCTCC. Amino acids: CSAPWWGEGNNEQFS.

This clonotype was counted a few times. This chain links TRBV5-1 with TRBJ1-1; D not resolved. Germline loops: CDR1 SGHRS, CDR2 YFSETQ. Between the trimmed V and J ends, which lost 3 bases and 1 base, there was a span of 10 bases. This CDR3 has 14 residues. CDR3 loop: CASSSGTKNTEAFF. The CDR3 DNA sequence: TGCGCCAGCAGCTCTGGCACAAAGAACACTGAAGCTTTCTTT.

The chain is built from TRBV3-1 and TRBJ1-2, with TRBD1 matching over 7 bases. Germline values: CDR1 LGHDT, CDR2 YNNKEL (reference sequence). V lost 1 base, J lost 8 bases, and 13 bases stayed unmatched. The CDR3 is made up of 16 amino acids. CDR3 sequence reads: CASSQGGGPGLGGYTF. The CDR3, as DNA: TGTGCCAGCAGCCAAGGAGGGGGCCCCGGATTGGGCGGCTACACCTTC.

The CDR3 reads CASSSGGPAGDTQYF. CDR3 coding DNA: TGTGCCAGCAGCTCGGGGGGCCCCGCAGGAGATACGCAGTATTTT. The chain joins TRBV11-3 to TRBJ2-3; a possible D gene is TRBD2 (7 bases). CDR1 SGHNT and CDR2 YENEEA come from the germline V gene. This CDR3 contains 15 residues. V gave up 4 bases and J gave up 5 bases, with 16 bases separating them.

This clonotype was found a few times. The V gene is TRBV29-1, the J gene TRBJ1-1; D not resolved. Per the germline V gene, CDR1 is SQVTM and CDR2 is ANQGSEA. This CDR3 is built from 13 residues. V lost 4 bases to trimming and J lost 0 bases, with 9 bases between them. The CDR3 nucleotides read TGCAGCGTTGTTCGGAGTATGAACACTGAAGCTTTCTTT. This sequence encodes CSVVRSMNTEAFF.

This clonotype was detected a few times. This chain links TRBV7-2 with TRBJ1-1, with D perhaps matching TRBD1 (5 bases). V was trimmed by 5 bases and J by 1 base, leaving 14 bases between them. CDR1 and CDR2 from the germline V gene are SGHTA and FQGNSA. This CDR3 is built from 15 residues. CDR3 region: CASSPAGTSNTEAFF. The CDR3 DNA reads as TGTGCCAGCAGCCCCGCTGGGACTTCGAACACTGAAGCTTTCTTT.

The CDR3, as DNA: TGCGCCAGCAGCCAAGAAGTTAGCGGGGGGGTGTGGGAGCAGTTCTTC. It yields the protein CASSQEVSGGVWEQFF. The chain carries TRBV4-3 and TRBJ2-1; 11 bases match TRBD2. This CDR3 contains 16 residues. V shed 0 bases, J shed 10 bases, and the junction held 8 bases outside the gene matches. The germline gives CDR1 LGHNA, CDR2 YSLEER.

This clonotype was recorded many times. V is TRBV29-1 and J is TRBJ2-5; D remains ambiguous. The CDR3 sequence is 13 residues long. Trimming cost V 3 bases and J 1 base, with 9 bases left between them. CDR1 and CDR2 from the germline V gene are SQVTM and ANQGSEA. As DNA, the CDR3 is TGCAGCGTTGACGGGCGGCTCCAAGAGACCCAGTACTTC. Translation gives CSVDGRLQETQYF.

The chain links TRBV3-1 to TRBJ1-2; D is perhaps TRBD1 (5 bases). This CDR3 has 14 amino acids. With 2 bases removed from V and 7 bases from J, the gap between germline ends came to 14 bases. Germline CDR1 reads LGHDT; CDR2 reads YNNKEL (reference sequence). CDR3 amino acids: CASSQLPRDSGYTF. The CDR3 coding sequence is TGTGCCAGCAGCCAACTACCCAGGGACTCTGGCTACACCTTC.

V and J are TRBV10-3 and TRBJ2-7, with 11 bases that match TRBD1. The CDR3 extends over 15 amino acids. CDR1 and CDR2 (germline): ENHRY, SYGVKD. The trim removed 7 bases at V and 3 bases at J, leaving 8 bases unmatched. CDR3 sequence reads: CAITAEGTGGYEQYF. CDR3 in DNA: TGTGCCATCACCGCGGAGGGGACAGGGGGCTACGAGCAGTACTTC.